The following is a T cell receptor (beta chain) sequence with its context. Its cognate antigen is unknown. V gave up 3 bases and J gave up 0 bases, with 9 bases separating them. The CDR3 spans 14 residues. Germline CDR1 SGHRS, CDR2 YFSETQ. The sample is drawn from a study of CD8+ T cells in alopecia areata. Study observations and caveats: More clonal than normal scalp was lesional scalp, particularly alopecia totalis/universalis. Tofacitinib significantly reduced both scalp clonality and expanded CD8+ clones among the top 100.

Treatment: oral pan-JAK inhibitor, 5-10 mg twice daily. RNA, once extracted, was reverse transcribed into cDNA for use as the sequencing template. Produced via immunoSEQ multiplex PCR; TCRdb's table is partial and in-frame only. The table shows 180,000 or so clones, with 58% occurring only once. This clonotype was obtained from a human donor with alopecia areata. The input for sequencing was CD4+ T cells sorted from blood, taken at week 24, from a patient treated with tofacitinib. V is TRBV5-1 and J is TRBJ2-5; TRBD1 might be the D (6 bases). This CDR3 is CASSSGQNQETQYF. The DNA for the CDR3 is TGCGCCAGCAGCTCCGGACAGAACCAAGAGACCCAGTACTTC.